The clone carrying this T cell receptor beta chain was seen a few times. The antigen is unknown. In TCRdb, the reads were re-called with MiXCR into one record per CDR3 protein. The sample lists fewer than 700,000 distinct CDR3 sequences, 20% to 30% occurring once. The data were taken from a study of T cell repertoires in cytomegalovirus infection. Study-wide context: The public TCR beta signatures pointed to both CMV infection and matching HLA type. Notes on the study in general: Clonotype analysis showed dominance of the ex vivo response by HLA-C-restricted CMV-specific TCR beta clonotypes. CMV carriers with the relevant HLA were identified by cumulative public TCR beta family frequency.

Trimming took 3 bases from V and 4 from J, leaving 11 bases between them. Germline loops: CDR1 SQVTM, CDR2 ANQGSEA. The CDR3 sequence is 13 residues long. This sequence was found in a human donor in good health (CMV status not recorded). Some clones in this sample may be carry-over from other donors' samples. The V call is TRBV29-1, the J call TRBJ2-3, with a tentative D call TRBD2 (6 bases). Sequencing was carried out using CD8+ T cells from PBMCs. The CDR3 loop reads CSVELRGADTQYF. The CDR3, as DNA: TGCAGCGTTGAGTTGCGGGGCGCAGATACGCAGTATTTT.